This T cell receptor beta chain is drawn from a study of T cell repertoires in cytomegalovirus infection. Study-wide background: Evidence of both CMV infection and a matching HLA type came from public TCR beta signatures. Study-wide points: Identification of carriers of CMV plus the relevant HLA was achieved through cumulative public TCR beta family frequency. Ex vivo, HLA-C-restricted CMV-specific TCR beta clonotypes prevailed over the rest of the response.

V shed 0 bases and J 10 bases; nucleotides not matched to a gene: 16. Germline V gene lookup returns CDR1 MNHEY and CDR2 SVGEGT. This CDR3 contains 17 residues. This clonotype was seen repeatedly, ten times or more. Its matching antigen is unknown. MiXCR was run by TCRdb on the reads, yielding one entry per CDR3 protein. The sample records 200,000 to 250,000 distinct CDR3 sequences, approximately 24% being singletons. The clonotype was recovered from a human donor in good health (CMV status not recorded). Some clones in this sample may be carry-over from other donors' samples. This chain joins TRBV6-2 or TRBV6-3 and TRBJ2-3, with 7 positions matching TRBD1. The specimen was CD8+ T cells from PBMCs. The CDR3 region has the DNA TGTGCCAGCAGTTACTCCTCGGGACAGCCCTTCGATGGAGCGCAGTATTTT. Residues: CASSYSSGQPFDGAQYF.